The clone carrying this TCR beta chain has just a few counts. Its antigen is still unknown. TCRdb re-analysed the 5' RACE reads in MiXCR, keeping a single row per CDR3 protein. In the table there are around 250,000 distinct CDR3 sequences, 8% to 9.5% of which are singletons. These data originate in a study of T-cell memory formation after mild COVID-19. The overall study: Largely, the TCR clusters proved donor specific. Study-level results: Shrinking CD4+ clones were chiefly CM and EM; CD8+ ones were chiefly EMRA.

Trimming cost V 0 bases and J 5 bases; bases outside gene matches: 9. CDR1 SGHRS and CDR2 YFSETQ come from the germline V gene. The CDR3 runs 17 residues. The chain is built from TRBV5-1 and TRBJ2-3; 10 nucleotides align to TRBD2. The TCR originated in a man younger than 35 who had mild COVID-19 (a few samples of this study predate the infection). Cell type and time point are not known. Sample: PBMCs or a T cell subset sorted from them (not recorded which). CDR3 in amino acids: CASSLDPSSGGIDTQYF. The CDR3 DNA is TGCGCCAGCAGCTTGGACCCTTCTAGCGGGGGTATAGATACGCAGTATTTT.